This T cell receptor (beta chain) was profiled in a study (dated by TCRdb to between 2014 and 2017). Background on the whole study: The study set out to test whether tumor-infiltrating Tregs in breast cancer get recruited from blood Tregs or are instead converted in situ from other CD4+ T cell subsets. Findings and caveats that apply to the study as a whole: The validation in the larger cohort was limited to a single TCR beta V-J rearrangement instead of whole repertoires. The TCR gene usage of tumor memory CD4+ T cells clustered together with blood and lymph node memory CD4+ cells and with lymph node naive CD4+ cells. The TCR alpha and beta sequences of tumor-infiltrating Tregs showed the greatest overlap with tumor naive CD4+ T cells, followed by blood naive CD4+ T cells.

Full-length TCR variable regions were amplified by 5' RACE PCR with constant-region reverse primers, and semi-nested PCR with Nested Universal Primer A was subsequently performed. The ReliaPrep RNA Cell Miniprep System was used to extract total RNA, which was then reverse transcribed into 5'RACE-ready cDNA with the SMARTer RACE 5'/3' Kit. An Illumina MiSeq was used to sequence the full-length TCR alpha and beta libraries, which had been barcoded with multiplex adaptors. Turning to the authors' computational methods: For each of nine subset-tissue groups, sequencing data from the five patients were pooled, and the groups were compared by unsupervised clustering of TCR gene usage. Repertoire similarity was calculated with the Morisita-Horn index, weighting shared sequences by their contribution to each repertoire. The public reads were reprocessed in TCRdb via fastp at Q25 and MiXCR, keeping in-frame beta chains. Under each unique CDR3 protein, matching rows form one entry showing the most common genes and DNA. Here the V and J calls rest on TCRdb's processing, not on the authors' analysis. In all, the sample holds roughly 69,000 distinct CDR3 sequences, and approximately 23% of those were seen once. The biggest ten clones account for 2.5% to 3% of the sample.

CD4+CD45RO+CD25- cells were isolated as memory CD4+ T cells. Tregs, naive and memory CD4+ T cells from tumor, blood and ipsilateral draining lymph nodes of roughly 5 breast cancer patients underwent full-length TCR alpha and beta sequencing. Tumor tissue and lymph nodes obtained by ipsilateral axillary dissection were perfused with PBS, cut into small pieces and digested using collagenase I and hyaluronidase. Ficoll density gradient centrifugation was used to isolate mononuclear cells from lymph nodes or from about 50 ml of peripheral blood. FACS confirmed that the sorted cell populations were more than 90% pure. CDR3 length: 16 amino acids, cysteine to phenylalanine. Just the 48-base CDR3 DNA is kept, in frame starting at base 1. Taken from the germline V gene (reference sequence), the CDR1 and CDR2 loops are SEHNR and FQNEAQ. V is cut by 5 bases and J by 2 bases, and the space between the germline ends is 13 bases.

This clonotype was seen a few times. Its antigen is unknown. One base away there is no much larger clone; base qualities are not given. The V and J genes are TRBV7-9 and TRBJ1-6, with TRBD1 perhaps the D gene, on 6 matching bases. The sequenced sample was memory CD4+ T cells sorted from a lymph node. The cell subset or site tag for this specimen amounts to: memory CD4+ T cells, CD4+CD45RO+CD25-. The clonotype comes from a female donor with breast cancer. This receptor has the CDR3 CASSPTTGAYNSPLHF. The DNA is TGTGCCAGCAGCCCAACGACAGGAGCCTATAATTCACCCCTCCACTTT.